Following are 14 T cell receptor beta chains from one sample sequenced in a study of blood T cell repertoires in COVID-19. Produced via immunoSEQ multiplex PCR; TCRdb's table is partial and in-frame only. The repertoire holds 150,000 or so clones, with around 81% as singletons. What was sequenced was peripheral blood. The origin of the receptors is a human donor with acute or convalescent COVID-19. The donor label of this sample is uncertain.

V is TRBV6-6 and J is TRBJ1-5; D might be TRBD1 (6 bases). CDR1 is MNHNY, CDR2 SVGAGI, per germline (reference sequence). V shed 7 bases and J shed 9 bases, with 16 bases lying between them. This CDR3 spans 13 amino acids. The CDR3 coding sequence is TGTGCCAGCACCCGACTGACAGGCGCGCCCCAGCATTTT. Translating gives CASTRLTGAPQHF.

The V gene is TRBV24-1, the J gene TRBJ1-4; no clear D. V lost 9 bases and J 6 bases, leaving 13 bases between the germline ends. The germline gives CDR1 KGHDR, CDR2 SFDVKD. The length of the CDR3 is 13 residues. The CDR3 spells CATASVEDEKLFF. The CDR3 DNA is TGTGCCACCGCCAGCGTTGAGGATGAAAAACTGTTTTTT.

The chain carries TRBV11-1 and TRBJ2-1, with D maybe TRBD2 (5 bases). The germline V gene encodes CDR1 SGHAT and CDR2 FQDESV (reference sequence). The CDR3 is 15 residues long. Between the trimmed V and J ends, which lost 5 bases and 0 bases, there was a span of 11 bases. The CDR3 nucleotides are TGTGCCAGCAGCCCCCGGGGAAACTCCTACAATGAGCAGTTCTTC. As protein: CASSPRGNSYNEQFF. Full variable domain (rest looked up from reference TRBV11-1 and TRBJ2-1): EAEVAQSPRYKITEKSQAVAFWCDPISGHATLYWYRQILGQGPELLVQFQDESVVDDSQLPKDRFSAERLKGVDSTLKIQPAELGDSAMYLCASSPRGNSYNEQFFGPGTRLTVL.

Regarding this clone: Different DNA sequences within this sample yield the same CDR3. This rearrangement joins TRBV6-5 to TRBJ1-3; a possible D gene is TRBD1 (6 bases). Germline lookup yields CDR1 MNHEY and CDR2 SVGAGI. The length of the CDR3 is 14 residues. The V end was cut by 5 bases, the J end by 0 bases, with 8 bases between. CDR3 DNA: TGTGCCAGCAGTCTGGACAGCTCTGGAAACACCATATATTTT. Translation gives CASSLDSSGNTIYF.

The chain recombines TRBV19 with TRBJ1-1; D ambiguous. V was cut by 6 bases and J by 2 bases, with 10 bases left in between. CDR3 length: 13 amino acids. Per the germline V gene, CDR1 is LNHDA and CDR2 is SQIVND (reference sequence). DNA of the CDR3: TGTGCCAGTAGCCAGACAAGAAACACTGAAGCTTTCTTT. Amino acids: CASSQTRNTEAFF.

Only a few counts were recorded for this clone. The chain employs TRBV18 and TRBJ1-1; D is uncertain. Deletions cut 2 bases from V and 5 bases from J, with 9 bases between. Germline loops: CDR1 KGHSH, CDR2 LQKENI. The CDR3 length is 13 residues. Written as DNA, the CDR3 is TGTGCCAGCTCACCAGATTCGAGGACTGAAGCTTTCTTT. Its protein is CASSPDSRTEAFF. The full variable domain, completed using reference TRBV18 and TRBJ1-1, is NAGVMQNPRHLVRRRGQEARLRCSPMKGHSHVYWYRQLPEEGLKFMVYLQKENIIDESGMPKERFSAEFPKEGPSILRIQQVVRGDSAAYFCASSPDSRTEAFFGQGTRLTVV.

This clone occurred a few times. The chain is built from TRBV6-6 and TRBJ1-1, with D tentatively TRBD1 (6 bases). CDR1 MNHNY and CDR2 SVGAGI come from the germline V gene (reference sequence). V dropped 4 bases and J dropped 11 bases, with 20 bases sitting between them. The CDR3 runs to 14 residues. CDR3 sequence reads: CASSSPGGQRSAFF. The CDR3 DNA sequence: TGTGCCAGCAGTTCCCCCGGGGGGCAACGTTCTGCTTTCTTT.

The chain has TRBV19 and TRBJ1-6; D might be TRBD1 (6 bases). The germline V and J ends were trimmed by 10 bases and 10 bases, with 14 bases remaining between them. Germline lookup yields CDR1 LNHDA and CDR2 SQIVND (reference sequence). The CDR3 loop spans 12 amino acids. The CDR3 bases are TGTGCCACCACAGGGCTAGGCTCACCCCTCCACTTT. Encoded protein: CATTGLGSPLHF.

The J gene is TRBJ2-5, the V gene TRBV5-5; the D gene is possibly TRBD1 (6 bases). The ends were cut back, 1 base at V and 3 bases at J, with 7 bases in the middle. Germline CDR1 and CDR2: SGHKS and YYEKEE (reference sequence). The CDR3 spans 13 residues. CDR3 in amino acids: CASSLPGEETQYF. The CDR3 DNA reads TGTGCCAGCAGCTTGCCAGGGGAAGAGACCCAGTACTTC.

The chain combines TRBV19 with TRBJ2-5, with 7 nucleotides matching TRBD1. The CDR3 covers 14 residues. Looked up from germline, CDR1 is LNHDA and CDR2 is SQIVND (reference sequence). After removal of 5 bases from V and 5 bases from J, the junction contained 8 bases not matched to a gene. Written as DNA, the CDR3 is TGTGCCAGTAGTGGGAGAGGGGGCCGGGAGACCCAGTACTTC. It translates to CASSGRGGRETQYF.

The rearrangement links TRBV15 to TRBJ1-2; tentative D call: TRBD1 (5 bases). CDR1 and CDR2 from the germline V gene are LNHNV and YYDKDF (reference sequence). CDR3 length: 13 amino acids. V was cut by 3 bases and J by 8 bases, with 13 bases left in between. For the CDR3, the DNA is TGTGCCACCAGCAGGACGGGACTTTTGGGCTACACCTTC. Translating it yields CATSRTGLLGYTF.

The gene calls are TRBV4-1 and TRBJ2-7, with TRBD2 identical over 8 bases. Germline V gene lookup returns CDR1 MGHRA and CDR2 YSYEKL. The V and J ends lost 4 bases and 3 bases, in that order; junction bases with no gene match: 2. CDR3 length: 13 residues. CDR3 DNA: TGCGCCAGCAGCCCCCGGGAGGGCTACGAGCAGTACGTC. Its protein is CASSPREGYEQYV.

The chain links TRBV5-6 to TRBJ1-2; D is unresolved. CDR1 and CDR2 from the germline V gene are SGHDT and YYEEEE. The CDR3 sequence is 13 residues long. Trimming left V 0 bases short and J 3 bases short, with 6 bases between. The CDR3 here is CASSLERDYGYTF. CDR3 nucleotides: TGTGCCAGCAGCTTGGAGCGGGACTATGGCTACACCTTC.

In its sample, this clone was seen a few times. The gene calls are TRBV7-8 and TRBJ1-3; the D gene is possibly TRBD1 (5 bases). CDR1 is SGHVS, CDR2 FQNEAQ, per germline. The ends were cut back, 10 bases at V and 3 bases at J, with 10 bases in the middle. The CDR3 length is 12 residues. The CDR3 reads CATRGDGNTIYF. In DNA form, the CDR3 reads TGTGCCACCCGGGGGGATGGAAACACCATATATTTT. The full variable domain, with the rest looked up from reference TRBV7-8 and TRBJ1-3, is GAGVSQSPRYKVAKRGQDVALRCDPISGHVSLFWYQQALGQGPEFLTYFQNEAQLDKSGLPSDRFFAERPEGSVSTLKIQRTQQEDSAVYLCATRGDGNTIYFGEGSWLTVV.